Given below is one T cell receptor (beta chain) in context. The data are from a study of monozygotic twins with inflammatory bowel disease. Using the 5' RACE reads, TCRdb records one entry per CDR3 protein without DNA. The table gives 400,000 to 500,000 distinct CDR3 sequences; the top ten clones make up 2% to 2.5% of it. Germline assignment: CDR1 LNHNV and CDR2 YYDKDF (reference sequence). This CDR3 is 17 amino acids long. The specimen was blood. V gene TRBV15 combines with J gene TRBJ1-2; TCRdb returns TRBD1, unconfirmable since there is no DNA. This receptor was identified in a human donor with ulcerative colitis or Crohn's disease, or a healthy co-twin of an affected twin (not recorded which). The CDR3 here is CATSGSGEHSRGYGYTF.